This T cell receptor (beta chain) was observed in a study of control samples from healthy donors and cancer patients. The CDR3 covers 14 residues. V was clipped by 2 bases and J by 1 base, with 9 bases between them. CDR1 and CDR2 (germline): SGDLS, YYNGEE. TCRdb's copy holds only in-frame clones and misses some; the assay was immunoSEQ multiplex PCR. In the table there are 99,000 or so clones, about 83% of which are singletons. This clone was recorded only once. The rearrangement uses TRBV9 and TRBJ1-1; D is undetermined. The clonotype originates from a woman aged 50 to 65 in good health. Sequencing was performed on blood. The DNA for the CDR3 is TGTGCCAGCAGCGTTTCCGACGGGAACACTGAAGCTTTCTTT. As protein: CASSVSDGNTEAFF. Using reference TRBV9 and TRBJ1-1 for the parts outside the CDR3, the full variable domain is DSGVTQTPKHLITATGQRVTLRCSPRSGDLSVYWYQQSLDQGLQFLIQYYNGEERAKGNILERFSAQQFPDLHSELNLSSLELGDSALYFCASSVSDGNTEAFFGQGTRLTVV.